A selection of T cell receptor beta chains follows, all from one sample in a study of shared clonotypes between healthy human individuals. This table comes from immunoSEQ multiplex PCR, and its TCRdb copy is limited to in-frame clones, with some not included. The sample yields over 1.5 million clones, approximately 98% seen once. Source material: naive CD4+ T cells sorted from blood. The receptors were gathered from a man between 25 and 39 years old in good health. The CDR3 runs from the conserved cysteine through the conserved F or W. Fields, in order: D gene, J gene, clone size, V gene, CDR3 protein, CDR3 DNA. A D gene is named only where the DNA matches it firmly. Part of the rows lack a size; the others show once, few, many or a class for expanded clones.

>NA|TRBJ1-2|NA|TRBV5-6
CASRGRGYTF
TGTGCCAGCAGGGGGCGTGGCTACACCTTC
>NA|TRBJ2-5|NA|TRBV29-1
CSVVGVEATGETQYF
TGCAGCGTTGTAGGTGTGGAGGCGACGGGAGAGACCCAGTACTTC
>NA|TRBJ2-7|NA|TRBV30
CAWSQGAHEQYF
TGTGCCTGGAGTCAAGGGGCCCACGAGCAGTACTTC
>TRBD1|TRBJ2-1|NA|TRBV29-1
CSGGDRGGSEQFF
TGCAGCGGAGGGGACAGGGGGGGAAGTGAGCAGTTCTTC
>NA|TRBJ1-2|once|TRBV7-8
CASSLFRLDGYTF
TGTGCCAGCAGCTTATTTCGGCTGGATGGCTACACCTTC
>TRBD1|TRBJ2-7|NA|TRBV27
CASSLILDRGYEQYF
TGTGCCAGCAGTTTAATTTTGGACAGGGGTTACGAGCAGTACTTC
>NA|TRBJ2-7|NA|TRBV6-5
CASSQGGEQYF
TGTGCCAGCAGCCAGGGGGGAGAGCAGTACTTC
>NA|TRBJ2-1|NA|TRBV29-1
CSARRDSGDNEQFF
TGCAGCGCCCGCCGGGACAGCGGGGATAATGAGCAGTTCTTC
>TRBD1|TRBJ1-1|NA|TRBV2
CASRRDSTEAFF
TGTGCCAGCAGGAGGGACAGCACTGAAGCTTTCTTT
>TRBD2|TRBJ2-7|NA|TRBV7-2
CASSWGGVGEQYF
TGTGCCAGCAGCTGGGGAGGGGTGGGCGAGCAGTACTTC
>NA|TRBJ2-7|NA|TRBV27
CASSSPRREQYF
TGTGCCAGCAGTTCCCCAAGAAGGGAGCAGTACTTC
>NA|TRBJ2-1|NA|TRBV9
CASSVGSYNEQFF
TGTGCCAGCAGTGTCGGAAGCTACAATGAGCAGTTCTTC
>NA|TRBJ2-7|once|TRBV28
CASSPSLAINTYEQYF
TGTGCCAGCAGTCCCTCGCTCGCCATTAATACCTACGAGCAGTACTTC
>TRBD1|TRBJ2-2|NA|TRBV5-8
CASRNRQGLNTGELFF
TGTGCCAGCAGGAACAGACAGGGGCTTAACACCGGGGAGCTGTTTTTT
>TRBD1|TRBJ1-1|NA|TRBV5-1
CASSQGTGGPNTEAFF
TGCGCCAGCAGCCAGGGGACAGGGGGACCGAACACTGAAGCTTTCTTT
>NA|TRBJ2-5|NA|TRBV29-1
CSVVGDQETQYF
TGCAGCGTTGTGGGTGATCAAGAGACCCAGTACTTC
>NA|TRBJ1-2|NA|TRBV2
CASSAGPVYGYTF
TGTGCCAGCAGTGCGGGACCTGTCTATGGCTACACCTTC
>NA|TRBJ1-5|NA|TRBV5-5
CASSDRPLSNQPQHF
TGTGCCAGCAGCGACAGGCCCTTGAGCAATCAGCCCCAGCATTTT
>NA|TRBJ2-3|NA|TRBV19
CASRVTFPSTDTQYF
TGTGCCAGTAGGGTCACCTTCCCGAGCACAGATACGCAGTATTTT
>TRBD1|TRBJ2-7|once|TRBV11-2
CASSWGQGIYEQYF
TGTGCCAGCAGCTGGGGACAGGGTATCTACGAGCAGTACTTC
>NA|TRBJ2-1|NA|TRBV29-1
CSVGGYNEQFF
TGCAGCGTTGGGGGTTACAATGAGCAGTTCTTC
>NA|TRBJ1-1|NA|TRBV4-3
CASSQFGPLDTEAFF
TGCGCCAGCAGCCAATTCGGACCGTTGGACACTGAAGCTTTCTTT
>TRBD1|TRBJ2-7|NA|TRBV2
CASGGTGFFYEQYF
TGTGCCAGTGGGGGGACAGGTTTCTTCTACGAGCAGTACTTC
>NA|TRBJ1-4|NA|TRBV11-2
CASRDTGKATNEKLFF
TGTGCCAGCAGGGATACAGGAAAAGCAACTAATGAAAAACTGTTTTTT
>NA|TRBJ2-3|NA|TRBV7-2
CASSFGLGVGQGDTQYF
TGTGCCAGCAGCTTCGGTTTAGGGGTCGGCCAGGGAGATACGCAGTATTTT
>TRBD2|TRBJ2-1|NA|TRBV5-4
CASSPRREVTYNEQFF
TGTGCCAGCAGCCCGAGGCGGGAGGTTACCTACAATGAGCAGTTCTTC
>NA|TRBJ2-7|NA|TRBV18
CASSPVQGSYEQYF
TGTGCCAGCTCACCAGTCCAGGGCTCCTACGAGCAGTACTTC
>TRBD2|TRBJ2-1|NA|TRBV11-2
CASSSSWSGSNEQFF
TGTGCCAGCAGCTCCTCGTGGAGCGGGAGTAATGAGCAGTTCTTC
>NA|TRBJ2-3|NA|TRBV7-9
CASSPGVTDTQYF
TGTGCCAGCAGCCCGGGGGTCACAGATACGCAGTATTTT
>NA|TRBJ2-3|once|TRBV7-8
CASSLPMGGRSRAADTQYF
TGTGCCAGCAGCTTACCCATGGGGGGACGGAGCAGAGCAGCAGATACGCAGTATTTT
>NA|TRBJ2-2|NA|TRBV15
CATSGQRDLSPRRGELFF
TGTGCCACCAGCGGACAACGCGATCTCTCTCCCCGGCGCGGGGAGCTGTTTTTT
>NA|TRBJ1-1|NA|TRBV5-1
CASSPPGGFTEAFF
TGCGCCAGCAGCCCCCCCGGGGGCTTCACTGAAGCTTTCTTT
>NA|TRBJ2-2|NA|TRBV10-1
CATQITPNTGELFF
TGCGCCACCCAGATTACGCCGAACACCGGGGAGCTGTTTTTT
>NA|TRBJ1-3|NA|TRBV14
CASSQERGNTIYF
TGTGCCAGCAGCCAAGAACGTGGAAACACCATATATTTT
>TRBD2|TRBJ2-7|NA|TRBV18
CASSPDGTSGSGEQYF
TGTGCCAGCTCACCGGATGGGACTAGCGGGAGCGGTGAGCAGTACTTC
>NA|TRBJ1-2|NA|TRBV5-1
CASSLEDGGFYGYTF
TGCGCCAGCAGCTTGGAGGACGGAGGATTTTATGGCTACACCTTC
>TRBD1|TRBJ1-5|NA|TRBV5-6
CASSLQGARMGNQPQHF
TGTGCCAGCAGCTTGCAGGGGGCGCGAATGGGCAATCAGCCCCAGCATTTT
>NA|TRBJ1-5|NA|TRBV28
CASRPQGEGNQPQHF
TGTGCCAGCAGACCTCAGGGAGAAGGCAATCAGCCCCAGCATTTT
>NA|TRBJ2-5|NA|TRBV29-1
CSVDSDLGYQETQYF
TGCAGCGTTGACTCAGACCTGGGGTACCAAGAGACCCAGTACTTC
>NA|TRBJ2-3|NA|TRBV6-5
CASSYSGASTDTQYF
TGTGCCAGCAGTTACTCGGGGGCCAGCACAGATACGCAGTATTTT
>TRBD2|TRBJ2-1|once|TRBV15
CATSRDPGLADEQFF
TGTGCCACCAGCAGAGATCCGGGACTAGCGGATGAGCAGTTCTTC
>TRBD1|TRBJ2-4|NA|TRBV27
CASSPRTGNSVTAKNIQYF
TGTGCCAGCAGTCCGCGGACAGGGAATTCCGTTACAGCCAAAAACATTCAGTACTTC
>NA|TRBJ2-1|NA|TRBV7-9
CASSTQANEQFF
TGTGCCAGCAGCACACAGGCGAATGAGCAGTTCTTC
>TRBD1|TRBJ1-1|NA|TRBV2
CASSRQGQNTEAFF
TGTGCCAGCAGTCGACAGGGCCAGAACACTGAAGCTTTCTTT
>NA|TRBJ1-1|NA|TRBV5-1
CASSLGASGNTEAFF
TGCGCCAGCAGCTTGGGGGCTTCGGGGAACACTGAAGCTTTCTTT
>TRBD2|TRBJ2-2|NA|TRBV5-4
CASSLGGRVTGELFF
TGTGCCAGCAGCTTGGGCGGGAGGGTTACCGGGGAGCTGTTTTTT
>NA|TRBJ1-2|NA|TRBV6-5
CASSYRTNPSYGYTF
TGTGCCAGCAGTTACAGAACGAATCCGTCCTATGGCTACACCTTC
>TRBD1|TRBJ2-5|NA|TRBV18
CASSPDRGVATQYF
TGTGCCAGCTCACCAGACAGGGGCGTCGCGACCCAGTACTTC
>TRBD2|TRBJ2-7|NA|TRBV9
CASSVASAGGPPNEQYF
TGTGCCAGCAGCGTAGCGTCGGCGGGAGGGCCGCCTAACGAGCAGTACTTC
>NA|TRBJ2-7|NA|TRBV28
CASSLSLFDGSYEQYF
TGTGCCAGCAGTTTAAGCCTTTTTGACGGCTCCTACGAGCAGTACTTC
>NA|TRBJ2-2|NA|TRBV27
CASSLQGVPNTGELFF
TGTGCCAGCAGTTTACAAGGGGTCCCGAACACCGGGGAGCTGTTTTTT
>NA|TRBJ1-4|NA|TRBV4-3
CASATRGSEKLFF
TGCGCCAGCGCGACCCGGGGGTCTGAAAAACTGTTTTTT
>TRBD2|TRBJ2-3|NA|TRBV27
CASSWTSGGTDTQYF
TGTGCCAGCAGTTGGACTAGCGGGGGAACAGATACGCAGTATTTT